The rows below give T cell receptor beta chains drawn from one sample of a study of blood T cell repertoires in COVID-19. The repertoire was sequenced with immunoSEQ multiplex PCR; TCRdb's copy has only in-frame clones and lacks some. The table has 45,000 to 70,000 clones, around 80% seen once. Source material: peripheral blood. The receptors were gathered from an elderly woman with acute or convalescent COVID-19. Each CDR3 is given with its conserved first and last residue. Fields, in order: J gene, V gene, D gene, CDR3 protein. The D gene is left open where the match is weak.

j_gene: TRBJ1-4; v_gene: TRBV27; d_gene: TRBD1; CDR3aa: CASSTGTGTEKLFF
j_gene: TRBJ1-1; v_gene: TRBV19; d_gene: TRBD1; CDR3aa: CASSEQGAGTEAFF
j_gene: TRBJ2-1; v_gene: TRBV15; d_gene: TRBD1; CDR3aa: CATSKTGGSYNEQFF
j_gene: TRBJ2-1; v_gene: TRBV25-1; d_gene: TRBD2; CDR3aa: CASSEGTSGSRGQFF
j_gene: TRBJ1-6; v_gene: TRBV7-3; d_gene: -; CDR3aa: CASSLGFVRGNSPLHF
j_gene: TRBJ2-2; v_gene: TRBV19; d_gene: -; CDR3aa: CASSTLTGGELFF
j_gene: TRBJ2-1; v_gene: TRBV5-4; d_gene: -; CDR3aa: CASNQGLHNEQFF
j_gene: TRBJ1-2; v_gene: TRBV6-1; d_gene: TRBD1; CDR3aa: CASSEGTGLYGYTF
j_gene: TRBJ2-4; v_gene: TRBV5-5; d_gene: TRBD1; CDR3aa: CASSLEGQGKNIQYF
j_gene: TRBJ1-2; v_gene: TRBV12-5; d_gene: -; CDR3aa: CASGLLGGWGNYGYTF
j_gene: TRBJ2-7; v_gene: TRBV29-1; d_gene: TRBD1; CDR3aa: CSVGGTGTSYEQYF
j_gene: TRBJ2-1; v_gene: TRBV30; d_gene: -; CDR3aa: CAWSRGSSYNEQFF
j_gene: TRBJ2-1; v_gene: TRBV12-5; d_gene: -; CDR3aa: CASGSDFNNEQFF
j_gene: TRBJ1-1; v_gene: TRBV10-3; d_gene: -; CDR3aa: CAISVGEATEAFF
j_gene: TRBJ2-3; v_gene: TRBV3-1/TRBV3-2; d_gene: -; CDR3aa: CASSQGAKPGLSTDTQYF
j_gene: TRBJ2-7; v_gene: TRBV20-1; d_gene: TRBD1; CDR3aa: CSASPPATGKYEQYF
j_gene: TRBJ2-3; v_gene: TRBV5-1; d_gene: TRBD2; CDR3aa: CASSPGLAGGPGDTQYF
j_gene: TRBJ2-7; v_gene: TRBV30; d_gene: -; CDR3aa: CAWSKGKGSYEQYF
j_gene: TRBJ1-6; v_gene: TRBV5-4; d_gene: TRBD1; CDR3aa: CASSLTGVRSPLHF
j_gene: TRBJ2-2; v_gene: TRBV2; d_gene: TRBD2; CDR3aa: CASSRDYGGTGELFF
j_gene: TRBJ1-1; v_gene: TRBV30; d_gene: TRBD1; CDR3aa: CACNPGQRYTEAFF
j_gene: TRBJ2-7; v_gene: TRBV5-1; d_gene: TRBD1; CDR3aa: CASSLATGTGGYEQYF
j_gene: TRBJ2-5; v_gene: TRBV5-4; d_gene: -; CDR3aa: CASSQLPPGSLQETQYF
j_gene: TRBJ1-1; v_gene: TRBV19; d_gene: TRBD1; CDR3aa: CASSAQQGGYAEAFF
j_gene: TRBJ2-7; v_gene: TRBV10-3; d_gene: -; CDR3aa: CAISGVLQGAGEQYF
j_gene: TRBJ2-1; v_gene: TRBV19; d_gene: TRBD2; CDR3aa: CASSIDGRGTYNEQFF
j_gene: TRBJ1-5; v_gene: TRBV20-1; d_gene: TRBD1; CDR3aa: CSASRQGANQPQHF
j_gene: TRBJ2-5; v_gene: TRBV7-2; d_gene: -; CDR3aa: CASSVRIRMETQYF
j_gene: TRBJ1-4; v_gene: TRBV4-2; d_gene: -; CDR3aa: CASSLKGGTDEKLFF
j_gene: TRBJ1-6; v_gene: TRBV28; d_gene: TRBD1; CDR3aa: CASREQGQGNSPLHF
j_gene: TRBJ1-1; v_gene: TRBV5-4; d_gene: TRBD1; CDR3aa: CASSSMTGVNTEAFF
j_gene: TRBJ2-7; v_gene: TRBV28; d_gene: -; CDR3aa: CATTPGMLNSYEQYF
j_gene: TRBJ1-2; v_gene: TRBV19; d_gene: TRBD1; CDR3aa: CASGPGQVLYGYTF
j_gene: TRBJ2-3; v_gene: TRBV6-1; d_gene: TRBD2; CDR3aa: CASSDRGGRRDTQYF
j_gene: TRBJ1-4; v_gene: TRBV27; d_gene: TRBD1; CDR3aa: CASSLQGAEKLFF
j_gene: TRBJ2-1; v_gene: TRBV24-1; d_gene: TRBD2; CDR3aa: CATSNAGGHNEQFF
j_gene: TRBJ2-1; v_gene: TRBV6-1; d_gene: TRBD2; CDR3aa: CASSGARLAGGAYNEQFF
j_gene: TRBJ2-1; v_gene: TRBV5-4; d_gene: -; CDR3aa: CASSLERGEQFF
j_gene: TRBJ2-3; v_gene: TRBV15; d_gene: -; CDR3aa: CATNPAGTDTQYF
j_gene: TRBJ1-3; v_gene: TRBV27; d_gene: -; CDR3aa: CASQRTFPHSGNTIYF
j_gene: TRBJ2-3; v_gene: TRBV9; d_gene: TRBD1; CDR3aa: CASSAGQGPDTQYF
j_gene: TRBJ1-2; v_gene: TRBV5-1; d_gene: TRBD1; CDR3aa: CASSPWTGEDYGYTF
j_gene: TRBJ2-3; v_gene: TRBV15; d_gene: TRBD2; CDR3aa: CATSERGPTDTQYF
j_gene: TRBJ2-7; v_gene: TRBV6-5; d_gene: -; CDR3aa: CASNIPGQPYEQYF
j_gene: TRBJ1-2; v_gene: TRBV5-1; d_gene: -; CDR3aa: CASSLEGDGYTF
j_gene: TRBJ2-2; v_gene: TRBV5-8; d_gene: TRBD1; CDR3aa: CASSLTGTGLRTGELFF
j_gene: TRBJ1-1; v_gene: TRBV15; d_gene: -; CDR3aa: CAISSSSRGWDTEAFF
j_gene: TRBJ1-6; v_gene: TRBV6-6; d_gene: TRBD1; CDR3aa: CASRGDRGNSPLHF
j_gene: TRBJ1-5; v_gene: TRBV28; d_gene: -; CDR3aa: CASSPTRVDSVPVGNQPQHF
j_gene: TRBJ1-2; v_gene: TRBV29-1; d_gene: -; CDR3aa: CSVERTGLGYTF